Below, 17 T cell receptor beta chains from the same sample are listed, as sequenced in a study of shared clonotypes between healthy human individuals. Naive CD8 cells lacked CD45RO and underwent positive selection for CCR7, leaving out terminally differentiated effector memory CD45RA+ cells. The protocol was immunoSEQ multiplex PCR, while the TCRdb copy is restricted to in-frame clones and leaves out a portion. Among about 1,800,000 clones, just under 95% were seen once, and the ten largest hold around 1.2%. Sequencing was performed on naive CD8+ T cells sorted from blood. The source of these receptors is a man younger than 35 in good health.

V gene TRBV2 combines with J gene TRBJ2-5; 8 bases fit TRBD1. J lost 4 bases, V lost 6 bases, and 10 bases had no gene match. The CDR3 totals 15 residues. CDR1 SNHLY and CDR2 FYNNEI come from the germline V gene. This chain's CDR3 is CASRATGGKRETQYF. For the CDR3, the DNA is TGTGCCAGCAGGGCAACAGGGGGTAAAAGAGAGACCCAGTACTTC.

This clone showed up just once. The rearrangement joins TRBV9 to TRBJ2-1; 10 positions agree with TRBD2. Unmatched junction bases numbered 9, after V lost 3 bases and J lost 9 bases. The CDR3 totals 15 residues. The germline V gene has CDR1 SGDLS and CDR2 YYNGEE. This CDR3 reads CASSAQWLAGAEQFF. Here the CDR3 DNA reads TGTGCCAGCAGCGCCCAATGGCTAGCGGGAGCTGAGCAGTTCTTC.

The J gene is TRBJ1-1, the V gene TRBV23-1; 8 bases line up with TRBD1. TRBV23-1 is an ORF, and what it does is uncertain. This CDR3 is built from 15 residues. Trimming cost V 0 bases and J 0 bases; bases outside gene matches: 0. In DNA form, the CDR3 reads TGCGCCAGCAGTCAATCGGACAGGGTGAACACTGAAGCTTTCTTT. It translates to CASSQSDRVNTEAFF.

The CDR3 is CASSLFQYQETQYF. CDR3 nucleotides: TGCGCCAGCAGCTTGTTCCAGTACCAAGAGACCCAGTACTTC. This chain uses TRBV5-1 with TRBJ2-5; D is undetermined. Trimming took off 1 base at V and 0 bases at J, with 7 bases between the two ends. Germline CDR1 is SGHRS and CDR2 is YFSETQ. This CDR3 contains 14 residues.

V usage is TRBV29-1 and J usage is TRBJ2-1, with 7 positions matching TRBD2. The length of the CDR3 is 13 residues. Trimming at V came to 5 bases and at J to 5 bases, leaving 6 bases not matched to a gene. Germline-derived CDR1 and CDR2 are SQVTM and ANQGSEA. In DNA form, the CDR3 reads TGCAGCGTTTATAAGCGGGGCAACAATGAGCAGTTCTTC. It codes for CSVYKRGNNEQFF.

Comments on this clone: The same CDR3 arises from other DNA sequences in this sample as well. The genes are TRBV9 and TRBJ1-5; no clear D. V gave up 0 bases and J gave up 3 bases, with 7 bases separating them. The CDR3 runs 14 residues. CDR1 SGDLS and CDR2 YYNGEE come from the germline V gene. The DNA of the CDR3 is TGTGCCAGCAGCGTAGGAGGGATCAATCAGCCCCAGCATTTT. This encodes CASSVGGINQPQHF.

This chain links TRBV28 with TRBJ2-3; possibly TRBD1 for D (5 bases). Deletions cut 3 bases from V and 8 bases from J, with 18 bases between. The V gene's germline CDR1 is MDHEN and CDR2 SYDVKM. This CDR3 has 15 residues. The CDR3 sequence is CASSLSPIQGATQYF. CDR3 nucleotide sequence: TGTGCCAGCAGTTTGTCGCCCATACAAGGGGCTACGCAGTATTTT.

This chain links TRBV19 with TRBJ1-1; D not resolved. Germline V gene lookup returns CDR1 LNHDA and CDR2 SQIVND (reference sequence). V was clipped by 2 bases and J by 5 bases, with 9 bases between them. The CDR3 has 13 amino acids. The CDR3 loop is CASSISQGTEAFF. CDR3 DNA: TGTGCCAGTAGTATATCCCAAGGGACTGAAGCTTTCTTT.

The chain recombines TRBV10-1 with TRBJ2-3; weak D call: TRBD2 (6 bases). V was clipped by 3 bases and J by 6 bases, with 10 bases between them. Germline V gene data show CDR1 as WNHNN and CDR2 as SYGVQD (reference sequence). The CDR3 consists of 13 residues. The CDR3 here is CASSDLLADTQYF. In nucleotides, the CDR3 is TGCGCCAGCAGTGATTTGCTAGCGGATACGCAGTATTTT.

CDR3: CASSLSMGRQAIDTQYF. The CDR3 DNA follows: TGTGCCAGCAGCTTGAGCATGGGGAGACAGGCCATAGATACGCAGTATTTT. V and J are TRBV4-2 and TRBJ2-3, with D possibly matching TRBD1 (6 bases). Trimming stripped 5 bases from V and 5 bases from J, with 23 bases between. The CDR3 totals 17 residues. From germline, CDR1 is LGHNA and CDR2 YNFKEQ.

This chain links TRBV7-6 with TRBJ2-1; TRBD1 is a possible D gene (6 bases). The CDR3 extends over 13 amino acids. Germline V CDR1 and CDR2: SGHVS, FNYEAQ. Trimming removed 6 bases at V and 6 bases at J, with 12 bases between. The CDR3 DNA reads TGTGCCAGCAGGGGATTAGGGGGCAATGAGCAGTTCTTC. Its translation: CASRGLGGNEQFF.

The V call is TRBV29-1, the J call TRBJ1-5; D is perhaps TRBD1 (6 bases). This CDR3 has 13 amino acids. Trimming left V 6 bases short and J 7 bases short, with 16 bases between. From germline, CDR1 is SQVTM and CDR2 ANQGSEA. This CDR3 reads CSVDRGRRQPQHF. The DNA for the CDR3 is TGCAGCGTCGATAGGGGGAGGCGACAGCCCCAGCATTTT.

The chain links TRBV6-5 to TRBJ2-2, with unresolved D. This CDR3 is built from 13 residues. The V end was cut by 2 bases, the J end by 8 bases, with 9 bases between. CDR1 and CDR2 from the germline V gene are MNHEY and SVGAGI. The CDR3 here is CASSYMNPGELFF. CDR3 coding DNA: TGTGCCAGCAGTTACATGAATCCTGGGGAGCTGTTTTTT.

The J gene is TRBJ2-1, the V gene TRBV30; D not resolved. Germline-derived CDR1 and CDR2 are GTSNPN and SVGIG (reference sequence). The V gene lost 1 base and the J gene lost 4 bases, with 5 bases spanning the gap. The CDR3 is 12 amino acids. This chain's CDR3 is CAWSELYNEQFF. The CDR3, as DNA: TGTGCCTGGAGTGAACTTTACAATGAGCAGTTCTTC.

The chain joins TRBV27 to TRBJ2-7; D not resolved. Germline V CDR1 and CDR2: MNHEY, SMNVEV (reference sequence). Trimming left V 5 bases short and J 5 bases short, with 16 bases between. This CDR3 spans 14 amino acids. The CDR3 DNA reads TGTGCCAGCAGTCCCTTGCAGAAAGGTAACGAGCAGTACTTC. The encoded protein is CASSPLQKGNEQYF.

V and J are TRBV7-6 and TRBJ2-2, with TRBD1 matching 8 bases. Germline V gene sequence: CDR1 SGHVS, CDR2 FNYEAQ. Trimming cost V 5 bases and J 2 bases; bases outside gene matches: 13. This CDR3 has 18 amino acids. CDR3 sequence (DNA): TGTGCCAGCAGCGCCCCGCTCGGGACAGGCGGTAACACCGGGGAGCTGTTTTTT. It codes for CASSAPLGTGGNTGELFF.

Details on this clone: The sample has other DNA sequences that encode this CDR3 too. J is TRBJ2-7 and V is TRBV13; D is undetermined. The CDR3 is 13 amino acids. V lost 1 base, J lost 1 base, and 5 bases lay in between. CDR1 PRHDT and CDR2 FYEKMQ come from the germline V gene (reference sequence). The CDR3 DNA sequence: TGTGCCAGCAGCTTAGAAGGATCCTACGAGCAGTACTTC. This codes for CASSLEGSYEQYF.